This TCR beta chain appears in the sequencing data of a study of cytomegalovirus exposure and HLA in healthy donors. On the study more broadly: For the roughly 400 genotyped donors, roughly 80% fell within the Caucasian-associated ancestry cluster. Overall study findings and caveats: Reportedly, diagnosis of cytomegalovirus status by the classifier showed high specificity and sensitivity. A few CMV-associated chains were confirmed in vitro to be specific for CMV antigens.

The V end was cut by 5 bases, the J end by 6 bases, with 15 bases between. Looked up from germline, CDR1 is MNHEY and CDR2 is SVGAGI. CDR3 length: 14 amino acids. It was with 60 Vbeta and 13 Jbeta primers that the PCR ran. Using immunoSEQ multiplex PCR, the repertoire was profiled, and TCRdb retains in-frame clones only, with some absent. The sample contains approximately 140,000 clones, around 72% of which appear only once. On this clone: Its antigen is unknown.

The TCR was taken from a human donor in good health. The sample was PBMCs. The V call is TRBV6-5, the J call TRBJ2-3; no firm D call. CDR3 protein: CASSAVRVGDTQYF. As DNA, the CDR3 is TGTGCCAGCAGTGCAGTCCGGGTTGGGGATACGCAGTATTTT.